The 22 T cell receptor beta chains listed next were all sequenced from one sample in a study of human T cells and chemical hapten exposure. TCRdb reanalysed the RACE reads using MiXCR and keeps one entry per CDR3 protein. The sample lists tens of thousands of distinct CDR3 sequences; about a tenth were seen once. Documented time point: patch test 2, 6 weeks after DPC sensitization. The treatment here: therapeutic diphenylcyclopropenone sensitization with weekly scalp DPC. The sequencing used whole blood, collected in connection with sensitization to the hapten diphenylcyclopropenone (DPC). The receptor set was obtained from a woman aged 45-60 years with alopecia areata. Some clones in this sample may be carry-over from other donors' samples.

In its sample, this clonotype was seen a few times. The V and J genes are TRBV2 and TRBJ1-6; D call uncertain. V shed 3 bases and J shed 6 bases, with 9 bases lying between them. The germline gives CDR1 SNHLY, CDR2 FYNNEI. The CDR3 extends over 14 amino acids. The CDR3 reads CASSDTDINSPLHF. CDR3 sequence (DNA): TGTGCCAGCAGTGACACAGACATTAATTCACCCCTCCACTTT.

The gene calls are TRBV10-2 and TRBJ2-1; D possibly corresponds to TRBD2 (5 bases). The V end was cut by 3 bases, the J end by 2 bases, with 23 bases between. The length of the CDR3 is 19 residues. Germline V gene data show CDR1 as WSHSY and CDR2 as SAAADI. In DNA, the CDR3 is TGCGCCAGCAGTGATAGTACTAACGGCGGCTCAGCGGCCTACAATGAGCAGTTCTTC. It encodes CASSDSTNGGSAAYNEQFF.

This clonotype came up many times. This chain connects TRBV20-1 to TRBJ1-4, with unresolved D. The CDR3 loop spans 15 amino acids. Germline CDR1 is DFQATT and CDR2 is SNEGSKA (reference sequence). V lost 4 bases, J lost 3 bases, and 15 bases lay in between. The CDR3 nucleotides are TGCAGTGCTATATCAAACAGCTTAGCTAATGAAAAACTGTTTTTT. It yields the protein CSAISNSLANEKLFF.

This clonotype occurred a few times. The chain links TRBV2 to TRBJ2-7; no clear D gene. Trimming took 5 bases from V and 3 from J, leaving 8 bases between them. The CDR3 is 12 residues long. Germline V gene lookup returns CDR1 SNHLY and CDR2 FYNNEI. The CDR3 nucleotides are TGTGCCAGCAGTCCCCTCGACTACGAGCAGTACTTC. This translates into CASSPLDYEQYF.

This clonotype has a count of ten or more. The CDR3 loop is CASSAQGYGYTF. The CDR3 bases are TGTGCCAGCAGTGCACAGGGATATGGCTACACCTTC. This chain joins TRBV28 and TRBJ1-2, with D tentatively TRBD1 (6 bases). Germline V gene data show CDR1 as MDHEN and CDR2 as SYDVKM. This CDR3 is 12 amino acids long. V dropped 5 bases and J dropped 5 bases, with 9 bases sitting between them.

This clonotype was detected a few times. This chain uses TRBV28 with TRBJ2-7, with 9 bases lining up with TRBD1. Germline lookup yields CDR1 MDHEN and CDR2 SYDVKM. The CDR3 is made up of 11 amino acids. The CDR3 nucleotides are TGTGCTAACAGGGGGCCCTACGAGCAGTACTTC. Amino acid sequence: CANRGPYEQYF.

This clonotype appeared many times. V usage is TRBV6-5 and J usage is TRBJ1-2, with 9 bases that match TRBD1. Trimming took 9 bases from V and 4 from J; bases not matched to a gene: 9. This CDR3 comprises 14 residues. Looked up from germline, CDR1 is MNHEY and CDR2 is SVGAGI. As DNA, the CDR3 is TGTGCCAGTGTATCCGGGACAGGGACCTATGGCTACACCTTC. Translating gives CASVSGTGTYGYTF.

This clonotype has just a few counts. The gene calls are TRBV11-3 and TRBJ2-3, with 7 bases fitting TRBD1. V was pared by 5 bases and J by 0 bases, with 5 bases of the junction left unmatched. The CDR3 has 15 amino acids. Per the germline V gene, CDR1 is SGHNT and CDR2 is YENEEA. CDR3 DNA sequence: TGTGCCAGCAGCCCGGGACAGTTCAGCACAGATACGCAGTATTTT. The encoded protein is CASSPGQFSTDTQYF.

This rearrangement joins TRBV9 to TRBJ2-2; D assignment may be TRBD1 or TRBD2 (5 bases each). This CDR3 is built from 15 residues. Trimming pared 2 bases from V and 0 bases from J, leaving 8 bases between. The germline gives CDR1 SGDLS, CDR2 YYNGEE. This CDR3 reads CASSVGTTNTGELFF. CDR3 nucleotides: TGTGCCAGCAGCGTCGGGACCACGAACACCGGGGAGCTGTTTTTT.

This clonotype was observed a few times. The chain carries TRBV2 and TRBJ1-3; D unresolved. V was cut by 5 bases and J by 1 base, with 9 bases left in between. The CDR3 has 14 residues. Germline V CDR1 and CDR2: SNHLY, FYNNEI. The CDR3 DNA follows: TGTGCCAGCAGTTCGGAACATTCTGGAAACACCATATATTTT. Its protein product is CASSSEHSGNTIYF.

This clonotype was seen at least ten times. The chain couples TRBV7-9 to TRBJ1-1; no definite D call. Germline loops: CDR1 SEHNR, CDR2 FQNEAQ (reference sequence). This CDR3 region has 13 residues. With 0 bases removed from V and 0 bases from J, the gap between germline ends came to 2 bases. CDR3 in DNA: TGTGCCAGCAGCTTAGCTTTGAACACTGAAGCTTTCTTT. This encodes CASSLALNTEAFF.

This sequence joins TRBV28 and TRBJ1-2; the D is unclear. V was pared by 4 bases and J by 8 bases, with 8 bases between. Germline V gives CDR1 MDHEN, CDR2 SYDVKM. The CDR3 has 11 amino acids. CDR3 DNA sequence: TGTGCCAGCAGTTCAGGTCGGGGCTACACCTTC. It is translated as CASSSGRGYTF.

This clonotype was counted only a few times. The chain uses TRBV14 and TRBJ2-7, with 10 bases that match TRBD1. The V gene end was trimmed by 2 bases and the J gene end by 6 bases; junction bases not matched to a gene: 7. CDR1 is SGHDN, CDR2 FVKESK, per germline. This CDR3 region has 15 residues. The CDR3 protein is CASSQHRRTGGEQYF. CDR3 nucleotide sequence: TGTGCCAGCAGCCAACACCGACGGACAGGGGGCGAGCAGTACTTC.

This clonotype was recorded a few times. V gene TRBV4-3 combines with J gene TRBJ2-5, with D perhaps TRBD1 (6 bases). This CDR3 has 19 residues. Germline assignment: CDR1 LGHNA and CDR2 YSLEER. V was pared by 4 bases and J by 3 bases, with 27 bases between. This CDR3 reads CASSRALQGPWEREETQYF. The CDR3 DNA is TGCGCCAGCAGCCGGGCCCTACAGGGACCGTGGGAGCGTGAAGAGACCCAGTACTTC.

In its sample, this clonotype was seen many times. The V call is TRBV18, the J call TRBJ1-2; maybe TRBD1 (6 bases). CDR3 length: 13 amino acids. Germline V gene lookup returns CDR1 KGHSH and CDR2 LQKENI. The V end lost 4 bases, the J end lost 3 bases, and 9 bases lay between the germline ends. The CDR3 sequence is CASSHREDYGYTF. CDR3 sequence (DNA): TGTGCCAGCTCACACAGGGAGGACTATGGCTACACCTTC.

This clonotype was recorded many times. This rearrangement joins TRBV10-3 to TRBJ2-1; TRBD1 or TRBD2 may be the D gene (6 bases each). In germline, CDR1 is ENHRY, CDR2 SYGVKD. This CDR3 has 14 amino acids. Trimming stripped 3 bases from V and 8 bases from J, with 14 bases between. CDR3 in amino acids: CAISEVGGQDEQFF. The CDR3 coding sequence is TGTGCCATCAGTGAAGTAGGGGGGCAGGATGAGCAGTTCTTC.

This chain joins TRBV2 and TRBJ1-1, with D perhaps TRBD1 (6 bases). This CDR3 contains 12 residues. Germline values: CDR1 SNHLY, CDR2 FYNNEI. V was cut by 3 bases and J by 10 bases, with 12 bases left in between. The CDR3: CASSDRGGRAFF. CDR3 in DNA: TGTGCCAGCAGTGACAGGGGTGGACGAGCTTTCTTT. Full variable domain (missing parts from reference TRBV2 and TRBJ1-1): EPEVTQTPSHQVTQMGQEVILRCVPISNHLYFYWYRQILGQKVEFLVSFYNNEISEKSEIFDDQFSVERPDGSNFTLKIRSTKLEDSAMYFCASSDRGGRAFFGQGTRLTVV.

This clonotype was counted many times. This chain uses TRBV7-2 with TRBJ2-3, with D unresolved. The V end lost 2 bases, the J end lost 4 bases, and 7 bases lay between the germline ends. CDR3 length: 13 residues. Germline-derived CDR1 and CDR2 are SGHTA and FQGNSA. The CDR3 region is CASSLYSADTQYF. The CDR3 DNA follows: TGTGCCAGCAGCTTATACTCGGCAGATACGCAGTATTTT.

In DNA form, the CDR3 reads TGTGCCAGCAGCTTACCCGGGACAGTGAATGAAATCCAGTACTTC. As protein: CASSLPGTVNEIQYF. The rearrangement uses TRBV7-2 and TRBJ2-5; 7 positions match TRBD1. Germline V gene data show CDR1 as SGHTA and CDR2 as FQGNSA. CDR3 length equals 15 residues. Trimming cost V 2 bases and J 10 bases; bases outside gene matches: 13.

There are many counts of this clonotype. The chain has TRBV3-1 and TRBJ1-2, with a weak D call TRBD1 (6 bases). Trimming stripped 4 bases from V and 4 bases from J, with 10 bases between. This CDR3 is 13 amino acids long. CDR1 and CDR2 (germline): LGHDT, YNNKEL (reference sequence). CDR3 sequence (DNA): TGTGCCAGCAGCCTACAGGGTACCTATGGCTACACCTTC. This gives the protein CASSLQGTYGYTF.

This chain's CDR3 is CASSEPGQTGANVLTF. The CDR3 nucleotides read TGTGCCAGCAGTGAACCCGGACAGACTGGGGCCAACGTCCTGACTTTC. This chain links TRBV25-1 with TRBJ2-6; D perhaps matches TRBD1 (6 bases). The V and J ends lost 2 bases and 2 bases respectively, with 10 bases between them. The CDR3 is 16 amino acids. CDR1 and CDR2 (germline): MGHDK, SYGVNS.

This clonotype was counted many times. V gene TRBV18 combines with J gene TRBJ1-2; 8 bases map to TRBD1. CDR3 length: 14 residues. V gave up 3 bases and J gave up 3 bases; unmatched junction bases: 3. Per germline, CDR1 KGHSH and CDR2 LQKENI. CDR3 in amino acids: CASSPNRGDYGYTF. CDR3 coding DNA: TGTGCCAGCTCACCGAACAGGGGGGACTATGGCTACACCTTC.